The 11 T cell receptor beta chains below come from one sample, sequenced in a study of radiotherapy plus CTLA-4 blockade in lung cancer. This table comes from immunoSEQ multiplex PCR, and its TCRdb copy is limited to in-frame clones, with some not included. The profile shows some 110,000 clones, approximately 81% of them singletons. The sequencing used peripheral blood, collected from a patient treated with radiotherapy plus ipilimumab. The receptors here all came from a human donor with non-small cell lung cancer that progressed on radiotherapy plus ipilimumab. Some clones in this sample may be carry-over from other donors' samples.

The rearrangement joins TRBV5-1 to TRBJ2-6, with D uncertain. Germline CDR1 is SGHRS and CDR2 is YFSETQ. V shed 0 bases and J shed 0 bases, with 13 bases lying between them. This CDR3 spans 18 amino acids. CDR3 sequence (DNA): TGCGCCAGCAGCTTGGTAACGGGTAGGAGCTCTGGGGCCAACGTCCTGACTTTC. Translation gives CASSLVTGRSSGANVLTF.

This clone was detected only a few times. DNA for the CDR3: TGTGCCAGCAGCCCAAGCGGGCATGATAATGAAAAACTGTTTTTT. It yields the protein CASSPSGHDNEKLFF. This rearrangement joins TRBV7-9 to TRBJ1-4; D remains ambiguous. Germline V gene data show CDR1 as SEHNR and CDR2 as FQNEAQ (reference sequence). The CDR3 has 15 residues. The V end was cut by 5 bases, the J end by 4 bases, with 14 bases between.

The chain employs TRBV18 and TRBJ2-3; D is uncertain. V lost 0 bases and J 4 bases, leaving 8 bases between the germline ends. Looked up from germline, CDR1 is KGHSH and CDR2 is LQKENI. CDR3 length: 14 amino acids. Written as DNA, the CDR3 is TGTGCCAGCTCACCACCTCACCAGCCAGATACGCAGTATTTT. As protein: CASSPPHQPDTQYF.

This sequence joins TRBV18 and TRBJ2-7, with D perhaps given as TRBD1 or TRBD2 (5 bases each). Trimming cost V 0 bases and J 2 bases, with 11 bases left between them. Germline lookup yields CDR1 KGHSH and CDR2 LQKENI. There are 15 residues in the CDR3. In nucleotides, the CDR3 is TGTGCCAGCTCACCACCGGGGTTGGGGGCCTACGAGCAGTACTTC. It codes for CASSPPGLGAYEQYF.

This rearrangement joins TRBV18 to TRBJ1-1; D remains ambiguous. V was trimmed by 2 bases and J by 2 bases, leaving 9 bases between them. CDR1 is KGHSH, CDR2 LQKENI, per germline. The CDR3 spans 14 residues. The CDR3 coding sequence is TGTGCCAGCTCACCAGAGGTCGGAAACACTGAAGCTTTCTTT. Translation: CASSPEVGNTEAFF.

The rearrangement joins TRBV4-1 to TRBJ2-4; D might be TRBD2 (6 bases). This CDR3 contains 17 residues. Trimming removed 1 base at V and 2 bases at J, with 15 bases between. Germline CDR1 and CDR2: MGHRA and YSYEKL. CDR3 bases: TGCGCCAGCAGCCAAGGGGTGGGGCGGGGCCCCAAAAACATTCAGTACTTC. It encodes CASSQGVGRGPKNIQYF.

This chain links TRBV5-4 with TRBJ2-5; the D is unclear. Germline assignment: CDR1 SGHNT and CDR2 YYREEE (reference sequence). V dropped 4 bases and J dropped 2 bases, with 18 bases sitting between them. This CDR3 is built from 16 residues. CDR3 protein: CASSQDGTRGQETQYF. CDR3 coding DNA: TGTGCCAGCAGCCAAGATGGTACTCGTGGTCAAGAGACCCAGTACTTC.

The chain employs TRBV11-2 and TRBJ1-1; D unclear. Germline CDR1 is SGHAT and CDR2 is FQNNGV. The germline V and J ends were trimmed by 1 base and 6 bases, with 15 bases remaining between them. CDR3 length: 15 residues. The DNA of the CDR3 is TGTGCCAGCAGCTTAGGGGCGTTAATGAGGGCTGAAGCTTTCTTT. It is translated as CASSLGALMRAEAFF.

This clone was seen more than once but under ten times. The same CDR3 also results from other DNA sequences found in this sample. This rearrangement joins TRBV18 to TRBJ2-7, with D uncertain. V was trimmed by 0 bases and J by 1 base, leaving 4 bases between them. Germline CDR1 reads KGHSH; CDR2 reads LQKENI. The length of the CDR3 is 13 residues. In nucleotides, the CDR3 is TGTGCCAGCTCACCACCGTCATCCTACGAGCAGTACTTC. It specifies CASSPPSSYEQYF.

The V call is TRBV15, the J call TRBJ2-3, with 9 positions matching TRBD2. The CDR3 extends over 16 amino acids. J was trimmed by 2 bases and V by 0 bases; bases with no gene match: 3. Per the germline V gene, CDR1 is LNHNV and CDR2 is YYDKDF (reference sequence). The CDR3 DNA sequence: TGTGCCACCAGCAGAGATAGCGGGGGTCACACAGATACGCAGTATTTT. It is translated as CATSRDSGGHTDTQYF.

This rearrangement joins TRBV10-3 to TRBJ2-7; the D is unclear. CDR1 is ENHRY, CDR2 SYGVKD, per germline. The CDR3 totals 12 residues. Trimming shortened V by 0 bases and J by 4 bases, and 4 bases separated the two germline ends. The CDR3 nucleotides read TGTGCCATCAGTGAGTCTCCTTACGAGCAGTACTTC. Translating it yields CAISESPYEQYF.